This T cell receptor beta chain was captured by sequencing in a study of blood T cell repertoires in COVID-19. Study in general: Samples of COVID-19 (acute and convalescent) were obtained from the United States, Italy and Spain. Nucleic acid was either cDNA or gDNA, and it came from T cells, B-cell-depleted T cells, or PBMCs.

As regards this clone: Other DNA sequences within the sample encode an identical CDR3.

Original data processing: Estimates of nucleated cell counts were drawn from the amplification of reference gene primers. Sequencing was performed with immunoSEQ multiplex PCR; in TCRdb, only in-frame clones are kept and a portion is missing. The V and J calls and clone size come from that table; D and trimming were worked out from the DNA. The data contain under 250,000 clones, around nine tenths of them singletons. This CDR3 is 14 amino acids long. Looked up from germline, CDR1 is SGHTA and CDR2 is FQGNSA. The germline V and J ends were trimmed by 3 bases and 2 bases, with 9 bases remaining between them.

This TCR was sampled from a woman aged 55-69 years with acute or convalescent COVID-19. The chain uses TRBV7-2 and TRBJ2-3; tentative D call: TRBD1 (5 bases). Sequenced: peripheral blood. Written as DNA, the CDR3 is TGTGCCAGCAGCTTGGTCAGGGTCACAGATACGCAGTATTTT. Its translation: CASSLVRVTDTQYF.